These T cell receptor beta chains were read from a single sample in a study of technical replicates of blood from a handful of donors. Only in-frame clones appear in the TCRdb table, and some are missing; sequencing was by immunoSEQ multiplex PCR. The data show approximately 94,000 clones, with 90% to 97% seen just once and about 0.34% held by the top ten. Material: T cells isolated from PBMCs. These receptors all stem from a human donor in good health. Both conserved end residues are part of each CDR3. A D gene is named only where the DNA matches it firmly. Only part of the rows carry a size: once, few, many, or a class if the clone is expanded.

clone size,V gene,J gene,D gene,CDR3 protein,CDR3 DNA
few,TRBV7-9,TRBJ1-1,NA,CASSPRGGRDTEAFF,TGTGCCAGCAGTCCACGGGGAGGCAGGGACACTGAAGCTTTCTTT
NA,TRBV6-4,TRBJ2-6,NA,CASSFLAGANVLTF,TGTGCCAGCAGCTTTCTCGCTGGGGCCAACGTCCTGACTTTC
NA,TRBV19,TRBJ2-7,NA,CASMVGSQSDEQYF,TGTGCCAGTATGGTCGGGAGTCAATCGGACGAGCAGTACTTC
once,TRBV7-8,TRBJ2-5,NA,CASSLSSGRGETQYF,TGTGCCAGCAGCTTATCCTCGGGCAGGGGTGAGACCCAGTACTTC
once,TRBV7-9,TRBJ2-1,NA,CASSLILASYNEQFF,TGTGCCAGCAGCTTAATACTAGCATCCTACAATGAGCAGTTCTTC
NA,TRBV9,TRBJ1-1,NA,CASSVARGSTEAFF,TGTGCCAGCAGCGTAGCAAGGGGAAGCACTGAAGCTTTCTTT
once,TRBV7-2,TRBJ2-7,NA,CASSLATGEGPYEQYF,TGTGCCAGCAGCTTAGCCACGGGAGAGGGACCCTACGAGCAGTACTTC
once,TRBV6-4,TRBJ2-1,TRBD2,CASSPSGRRNEQFF,TGTGCCAGCAGCCCGAGCGGGAGACGCAATGAGCAGTTCTTC
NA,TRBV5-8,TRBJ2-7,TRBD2,CASSLATSGSRYEQYF,TGTGCCAGCAGCTTGGCGACTAGCGGGAGTCGTTACGAGCAGTACTTC
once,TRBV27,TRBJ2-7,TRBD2,CASRLAGGYEQYF,TGTGCCAGCAGACTAGCGGGAGGATACGAGCAGTACTTC
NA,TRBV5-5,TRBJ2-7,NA,CASRSEHYEQYF,TGTGCCAGCAGGTCGGAGCACTACGAGCAGTACTTC
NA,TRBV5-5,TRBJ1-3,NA,CASRLDSFSGNTIYF,TGTGCCAGCAGACTGGACAGCTTCTCTGGAAACACCATATATTTT
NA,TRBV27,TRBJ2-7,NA,CASSSFGFYEQYF,TGTGCCAGCAGTTCTTTCGGGTTCTACGAGCAGTACTTC
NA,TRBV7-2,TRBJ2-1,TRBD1,CASSLFPGGVDNEQFF,TGTGCCAGCAGCTTGTTTCCAGGGGGCGTGGACAATGAGCAGTTCTTC
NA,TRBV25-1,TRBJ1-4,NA,CASRYSTNEKLFF,TGTGCCAGCAGGTATTCAACTAATGAAAAACTGTTTTTT
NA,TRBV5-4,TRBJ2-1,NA,CASSYRHPEQFF,TGTGCCAGCAGCTACCGACATCCTGAGCAGTTCTTC
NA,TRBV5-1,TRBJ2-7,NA,CASSQSSVNHEQYF,TGCGCCAGCAGCCAATCTAGCGTAAACCACGAGCAGTACTTC